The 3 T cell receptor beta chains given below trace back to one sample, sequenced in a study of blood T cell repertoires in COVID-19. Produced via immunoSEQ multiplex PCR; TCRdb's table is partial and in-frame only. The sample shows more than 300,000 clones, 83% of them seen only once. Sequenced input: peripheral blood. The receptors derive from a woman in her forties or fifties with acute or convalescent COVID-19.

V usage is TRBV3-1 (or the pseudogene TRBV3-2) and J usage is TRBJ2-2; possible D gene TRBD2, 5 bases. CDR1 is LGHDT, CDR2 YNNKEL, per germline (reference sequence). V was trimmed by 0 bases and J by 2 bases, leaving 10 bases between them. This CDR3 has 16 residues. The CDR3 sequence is CASSQELRTNTGELFF. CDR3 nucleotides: TGTGCCAGCAGCCAAGAGTTAAGGACTAACACCGGGGAGCTGTTTTTT.

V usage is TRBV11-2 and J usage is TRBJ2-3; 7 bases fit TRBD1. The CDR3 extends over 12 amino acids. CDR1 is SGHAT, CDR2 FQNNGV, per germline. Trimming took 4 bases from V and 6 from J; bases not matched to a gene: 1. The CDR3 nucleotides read TGTGCCAGCAGCTCGGACAGGGATACGCAGTATTTT. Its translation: CASSSDRDTQYF.

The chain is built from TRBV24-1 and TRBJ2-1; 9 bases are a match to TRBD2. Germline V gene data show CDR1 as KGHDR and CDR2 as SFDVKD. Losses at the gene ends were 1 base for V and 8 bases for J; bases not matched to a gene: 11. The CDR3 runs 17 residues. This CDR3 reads CATSDFQQAGGIDEQFF. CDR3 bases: TGTGCCACCAGTGATTTTCAGCAAGCGGGGGGTATCGATGAGCAGTTCTTC.